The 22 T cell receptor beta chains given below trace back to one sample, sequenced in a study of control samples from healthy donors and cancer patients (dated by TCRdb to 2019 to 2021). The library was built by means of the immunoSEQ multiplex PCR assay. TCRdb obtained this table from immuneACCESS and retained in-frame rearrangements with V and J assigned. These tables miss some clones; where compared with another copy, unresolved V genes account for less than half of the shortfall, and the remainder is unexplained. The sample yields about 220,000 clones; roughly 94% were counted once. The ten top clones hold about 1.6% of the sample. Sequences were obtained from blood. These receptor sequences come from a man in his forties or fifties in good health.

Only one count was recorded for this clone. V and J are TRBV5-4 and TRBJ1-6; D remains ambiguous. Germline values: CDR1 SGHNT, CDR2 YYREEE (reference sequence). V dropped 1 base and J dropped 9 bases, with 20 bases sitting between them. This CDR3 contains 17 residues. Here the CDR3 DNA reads TGTGCCAGCAGCTTGTCCGGCGTCTCCGGTGGAGGTTCACCCCTCCACTTT. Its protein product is CASSLSGVSGGGSPLHF.

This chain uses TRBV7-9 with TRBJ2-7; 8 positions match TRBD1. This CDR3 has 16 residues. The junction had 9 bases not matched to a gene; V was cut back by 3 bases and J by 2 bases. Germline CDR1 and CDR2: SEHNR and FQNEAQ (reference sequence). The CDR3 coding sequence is TGTGCCAGCAGCTTCCCTGGGACAGGCGACCCCTACGAGCAGTACTTC. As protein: CASSFPGTGDPYEQYF.

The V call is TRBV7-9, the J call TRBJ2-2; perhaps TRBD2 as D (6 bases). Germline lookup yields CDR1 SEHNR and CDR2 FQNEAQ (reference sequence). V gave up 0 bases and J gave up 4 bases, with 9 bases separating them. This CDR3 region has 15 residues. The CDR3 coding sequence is TGTGCCAGCAGCTTAGCGGCGGGGCCCACCGGGGAGCTGTTTTTT. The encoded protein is CASSLAAGPTGELFF.

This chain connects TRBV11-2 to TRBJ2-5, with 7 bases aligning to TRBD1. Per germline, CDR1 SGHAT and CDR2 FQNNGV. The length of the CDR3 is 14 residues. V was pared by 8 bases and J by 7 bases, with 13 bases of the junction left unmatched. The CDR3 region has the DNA TGTGCCAGCGGTCCAACAGGGGTACTAGGGACCCAGTACTTC. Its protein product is CASGPTGVLGTQYF. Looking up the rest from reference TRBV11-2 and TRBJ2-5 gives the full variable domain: EAGVAQSPRYKIIEKRQSVAFWCNPISGHATLYWYQQILGQGPKLLIQFQNNGVVDDSQLPKDRFSAERLKGVDSTLKIQPAKLEDSAVYLCASGPTGVLGTQYFGPGTRLLVL.

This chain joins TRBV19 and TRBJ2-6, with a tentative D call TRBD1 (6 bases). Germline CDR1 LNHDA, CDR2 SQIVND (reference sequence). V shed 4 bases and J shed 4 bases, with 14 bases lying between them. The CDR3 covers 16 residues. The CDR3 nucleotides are TGTGCCAGTAGTACTTACACAGGGTACGGGGCCAACGTCCTGACTTTC. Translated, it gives CASSTYTGYGANVLTF.

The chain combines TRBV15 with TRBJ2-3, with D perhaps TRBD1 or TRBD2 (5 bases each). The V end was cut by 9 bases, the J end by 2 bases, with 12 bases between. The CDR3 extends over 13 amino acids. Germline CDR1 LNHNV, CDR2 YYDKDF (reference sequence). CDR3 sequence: CATGDPNTDTQYF. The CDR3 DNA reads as TGTGCCACTGGGGACCCCAACACAGATACGCAGTATTTT.

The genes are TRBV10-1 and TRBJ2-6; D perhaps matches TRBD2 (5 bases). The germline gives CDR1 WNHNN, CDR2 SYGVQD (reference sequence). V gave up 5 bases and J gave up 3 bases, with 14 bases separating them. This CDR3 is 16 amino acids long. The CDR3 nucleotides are TGCGCCAGCAGTCCCAGTAGCGATCGTGGGGCCAACGTCCTGACTTTC. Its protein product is CASSPSSDRGANVLTF.

The CDR3 nucleotides are TGTGCCAGCTCACCAAGTATAACAGAGGACACTGAAGCTTTCTTT. It encodes CASSPSITEDTEAFF. The rearrangement joins TRBV18 to TRBJ1-1; D remains ambiguous. Germline V gene sequence: CDR1 KGHSH, CDR2 LQKENI. Trimming shortened V by 2 bases and J by 3 bases, and 13 bases separated the two germline ends. The CDR3 is made up of 15 amino acids.

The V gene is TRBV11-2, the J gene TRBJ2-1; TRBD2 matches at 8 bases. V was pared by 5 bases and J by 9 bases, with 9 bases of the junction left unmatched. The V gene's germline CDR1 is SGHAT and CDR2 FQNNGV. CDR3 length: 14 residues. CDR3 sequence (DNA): TGTGCCAGCAGCGTGGAGCGGGGGCGGGTTGAGCAGTTCTTC. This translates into CASSVERGRVEQFF. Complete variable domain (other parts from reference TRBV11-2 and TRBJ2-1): EAGVAQSPRYKIIEKRQSVAFWCNPISGHATLYWYQQILGQGPKLLIQFQNNGVVDDSQLPKDRFSAERLKGVDSTLKIQPAKLEDSAVYLCASSVERGRVEQFFGPGTRLTVL.

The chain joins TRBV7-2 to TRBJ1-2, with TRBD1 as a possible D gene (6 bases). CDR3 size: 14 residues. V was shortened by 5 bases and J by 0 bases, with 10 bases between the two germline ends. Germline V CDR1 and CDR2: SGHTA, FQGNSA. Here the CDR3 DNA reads TGTGCCAGCAGCCCGGACAGAGCTAACTATGGCTACACCTTC. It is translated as CASSPDRANYGYTF. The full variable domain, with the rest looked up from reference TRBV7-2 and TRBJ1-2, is GAGVSQSPSNKVTEKGKDVELRCDPISGHTALYWYRQSLGQGLEFLIYFQGNSAPDKSGLPSDRFSAERTGGSVSTLTIQRTQQEDSAVYLCASSPDRANYGYTFGSGTRLTVV.

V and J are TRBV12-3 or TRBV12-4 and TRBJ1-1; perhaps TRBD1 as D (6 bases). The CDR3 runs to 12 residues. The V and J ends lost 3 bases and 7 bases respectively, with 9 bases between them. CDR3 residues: CASSFGGLEAFF. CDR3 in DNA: TGTGCCAGCAGTTTTGGGGGGCTTGAAGCTTTCTTT.

This CDR3 reads CASSPTTGPTDTQYF. The CDR3 coding sequence is TGTGCCAGCTCACCTACGACAGGGCCGACAGATACGCAGTATTTT. V and J are TRBV18 and TRBJ2-3, with TRBD1 matching 7 bases. The CDR3 totals 15 residues. Trimming removed 3 bases from V and 3 bases from J; junction bases left unmatched: 6. CDR1 is KGHSH and CDR2 is LQKENI in the germline V gene.

CDR3 nucleotides: TGTGCCAGCAGTGCAGCGGGACCTAAGACTGAAGCTTTCTTT. Translated: CASSAAGPKTEAFF. This rearrangement joins TRBV25-1 to TRBJ1-1, with a possible D match to TRBD1 (5 bases). There are 14 residues in the CDR3. CDR1 MGHDK and CDR2 SYGVNS come from the germline V gene. The V and J ends lost 4 bases and 5 bases respectively, with 14 bases between them.

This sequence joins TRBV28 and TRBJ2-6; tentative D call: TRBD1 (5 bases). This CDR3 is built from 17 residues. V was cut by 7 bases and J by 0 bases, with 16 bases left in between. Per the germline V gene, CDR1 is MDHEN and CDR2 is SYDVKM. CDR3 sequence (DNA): TGTGCCAGCAAGCCAGGGCGACGGATCTCTGGGGCCAACGTCCTGACTTTC. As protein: CASKPGRRISGANVLTF.

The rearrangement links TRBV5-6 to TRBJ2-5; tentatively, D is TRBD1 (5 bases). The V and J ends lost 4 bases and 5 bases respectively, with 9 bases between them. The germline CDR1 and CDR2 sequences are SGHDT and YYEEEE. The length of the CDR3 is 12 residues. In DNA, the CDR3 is TGTGCCAGCAGCAGGGGCAGGGAGACCCAGTACTTC. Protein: CASSRGRETQYF.

CDR3 nucleotide sequence: TGTGCCAGCTCACCACCGGGAAGGGGGGAAGATACGCAGTATTTT. Translated: CASSPPGRGEDTQYF. V is TRBV18 and J is TRBJ2-3, with D perhaps being TRBD1 or TRBD2 (6 bases each). The CDR3 has 15 amino acids. V was clipped by 0 bases and J by 5 bases, with 12 bases between them. The V gene's germline CDR1 is KGHSH and CDR2 LQKENI.

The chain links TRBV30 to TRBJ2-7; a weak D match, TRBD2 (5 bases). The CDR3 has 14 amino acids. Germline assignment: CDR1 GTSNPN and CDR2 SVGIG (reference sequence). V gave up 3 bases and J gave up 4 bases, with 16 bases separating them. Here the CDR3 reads CAWSILGTGYEQYF. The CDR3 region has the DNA TGTGCCTGGAGCATACTAGGAACTGGGTACGAGCAGTACTTC.

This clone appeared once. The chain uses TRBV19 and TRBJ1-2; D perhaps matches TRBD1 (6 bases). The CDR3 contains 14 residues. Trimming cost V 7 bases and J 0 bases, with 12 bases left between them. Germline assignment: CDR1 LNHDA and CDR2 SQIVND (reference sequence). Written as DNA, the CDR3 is TGTGCCAGTAAGCAGGGGTCAGCTAACTATGGCTACACCTTC. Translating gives CASKQGSANYGYTF.

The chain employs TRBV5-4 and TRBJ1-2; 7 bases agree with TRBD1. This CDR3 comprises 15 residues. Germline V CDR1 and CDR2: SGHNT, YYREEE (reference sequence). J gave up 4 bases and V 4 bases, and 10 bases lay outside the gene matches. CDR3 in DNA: TGTGCCAGCAGCACCCGGACAGGAATGGGCTATGGCTACACCTTC. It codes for CASSTRTGMGYGYTF.

The CDR3 spells CASRLIITTGELFF. The CDR3 DNA reads as TGTGCCAGCAGGCTAATCATAACCACGGGGGAGCTGTTTTTT. The V call is TRBV9, the J call TRBJ2-2; D remains unclear. The CDR3 extends over 14 amino acids. CDR1 is SGDLS and CDR2 is YYNGEE in the germline V gene. Trimming left V 5 bases short and J 8 bases short, with 16 bases between.

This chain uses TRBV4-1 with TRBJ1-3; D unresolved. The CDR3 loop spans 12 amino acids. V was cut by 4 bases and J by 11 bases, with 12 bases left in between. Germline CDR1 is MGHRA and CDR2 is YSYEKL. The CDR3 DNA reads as TGCGCCAGCAGCCCGGATCTTTCCGCCATATATTTT. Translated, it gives CASSPDLSAIYF.

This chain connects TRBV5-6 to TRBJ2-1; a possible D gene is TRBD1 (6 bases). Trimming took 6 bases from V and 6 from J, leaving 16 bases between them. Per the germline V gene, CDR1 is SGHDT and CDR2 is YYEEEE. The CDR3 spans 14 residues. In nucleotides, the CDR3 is TGTGCCAGCACCTCTAGGACAGCGAGCAATGAGCAGTTCTTC. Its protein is CASTSRTASNEQFF.